The rows below give T cell receptor beta chains drawn from one sample of a study of shared clonotypes between healthy human individuals. Libraries were prepared by immunoSEQ multiplex PCR; TCRdb keeps only in-frame clonotypes and omits some of them. The sample holds around 980,000 clones, approximately 80% seen once. The sequenced sample was memory CD4+ T cells from PBMCs. Receptors originate from a man younger than 35 in good health. Some clones in this sample may be carry-over from other donors' samples. Both conserved end residues are part of each CDR3. The size entry is marked missing in some rows and otherwise reads once, few, many or a size class.

v_call clone_size cdr3_aa
TRBV5-1 NA CASSPTSRSYNEQFF
TRBV28 NA CASSLGGGQGTYYGYTF
TRBV4-1 NA CASSAGQGEAGNTIYF
TRBV7-9 once CASTPPGQGYNEQFF
TRBV7-2 NA CASSLLGDRGSYEQYF
TRBV6-1 NA CASSELQGSLNYGYTF
TRBV27 NA CASRTQLGGLYGYTF
TRBV2 NA CASSDSSGQGYGYTF
TRBV11-2 NA CASSFSAGYHEGYTF
TRBV9 NA CASSPGLIGSYEQYF
TRBV6-1 few CASSGVGTGELFF
TRBV18 few CASSQAGTGGADYGYTF
TRBV7-2 NA CASSLVRGGEQYF
TRBV7-2 NA CASSSGQGKPQHF
TRBV2 NA CASRDYTYEQYF
TRBV19 NA CASSRGIQRRDGNTIYF
TRBV18 NA CASSPPASGHIEQYF
TRBV5-1 few CASSLGGTGGYEQYF
TRBV28 NA CASSEPSGANVLTF
TRBV28 NA CASTPRQGGSPQHF
TRBV27 NA CASSPHVWGTGGISYEQYF
TRBV6-1 NA CASSGAGSTDTQYF
TRBV9 NA CASSQLSGANVLTF
TRBV5-8 many CASNTVAGNTIYF
TRBV6-5 NA CASNLRQGNTEAFF
TRBV9 once CASSVGLGQGEETQYF
TRBV5-4 NA CASSRGLAGVEQYF
TRBV5-1 NA CASRQNNEQFF
TRBV10-3 NA CAINPGSSEELFF
TRBV9 NA CASSDVPLSTQYF
TRBV2 NA CATRGRGGTNEKLFF
TRBV7-2 once CASSLLGTGGNTIYF
TRBV4-2 NA CASSQDGTAGEQYF
TRBV27 NA CASSQGLAGAKYEQYF
TRBV6-6 NA CACKGTGELFF
TRBV5-4 NA CASSLQGAGGTQYF
TRBV9 NA CASSPQGASSGANVLTF
TRBV30 few CAWRETPDSRDTEAFF
TRBV7-3 NA CASSAIAGGPSTGELFF